This is a list of T cell receptor beta chains from one sample in a study of T-cell memory formation after mild COVID-19. In TCRdb, the 5' RACE reads were re-called with MiXCR into one record per CDR3 protein. The sample yields more than 110,000 distinct CDR3 sequences, about 23% seen once. Sequenced input: PBMCs or a T cell subset sorted from them (not recorded which). These receptor sequences come from an adult woman who had mild COVID-19 (a few samples of this study predate the infection). Cell type and time point are not known. Both conserved end residues are trimmed from each CDR3.

v_gene: TRBV4-1; j_gene: TRBJ2-7; CDR3aa: ASSQKPGPYEQY
v_gene: TRBV12-3/TRBV12-4; j_gene: TRBJ2-1; CDR3aa: ASSSPSGRGNEQF
v_gene: TRBV9; j_gene: TRBJ1-1; CDR3aa: ASSVGPNTEAF
v_gene: TRBV5-1; j_gene: TRBJ1-1; CDR3aa: ASSLEPQGARATEAF
v_gene: TRBV7-8; j_gene: TRBJ2-2; CDR3aa: ASSLAEGVITGELF
v_gene: TRBV11-2; j_gene: TRBJ2-3; CDR3aa: ASSLQRGGTDTQY
v_gene: TRBV7-2; j_gene: TRBJ1-2; CDR3aa: ASSSTGNYGYT
v_gene: TRBV6-4; j_gene: TRBJ2-3; CDR3aa: ASRFKRGPSTDTQY
v_gene: TRBV4-2; j_gene: TRBJ2-5; CDR3aa: ASSPALSGGQETQY
v_gene: TRBV9; j_gene: TRBJ2-1; CDR3aa: ASSVDSLSYNEQF
v_gene: TRBV9; j_gene: TRBJ2-1; CDR3aa: ASSVLTSGSDEQF
v_gene: TRBV20-1; j_gene: TRBJ2-1; CDR3aa: SARAAQGEAF
v_gene: TRBV24-1; j_gene: TRBJ2-7; CDR3aa: ATADSYEQY
v_gene: TRBV7-6; j_gene: TRBJ2-3; CDR3aa: ASSESPTDTQY
v_gene: TRBV29-1; j_gene: TRBJ2-7; CDR3aa: SVLTDSYEQY
v_gene: TRBV3-1; j_gene: TRBJ2-2; CDR3aa: ASSRRTGLSGELF
v_gene: TRBV29-1; j_gene: TRBJ2-2; CDR3aa: SVDFGGPGELF
v_gene: TRBV3-1; j_gene: TRBJ2-5; CDR3aa: ASSLSGRETQY
v_gene: TRBV19; j_gene: TRBJ1-2; CDR3aa: ASSIADGGYGYT
v_gene: TRBV4-3; j_gene: TRBJ2-7; CDR3aa: ASSQDVRAAYEQY
v_gene: TRBV6-5; j_gene: TRBJ1-1; CDR3aa: ASSYSQGAGTEAF
v_gene: TRBV5-1; j_gene: TRBJ1-1; CDR3aa: ASSLSHGGATEAF
v_gene: TRBV5-6; j_gene: TRBJ2-5; CDR3aa: ASSGLTGRVQETQY
v_gene: TRBV20-1; j_gene: TRBJ2-3; CDR3aa: SARGVLAASTDTQY
v_gene: TRBV7-7; j_gene: TRBJ1-1; CDR3aa: ASSLGPQNEAF
v_gene: TRBV19; j_gene: TRBJ2-7; CDR3aa: ASSMPGQLLDEQY
v_gene: TRBV20-1; j_gene: TRBJ2-3; CDR3aa: SARRVAGGFADTQY